These T cell receptor beta chains were read from a single sample in a study of blood T cell repertoires in COVID-19. The repertoire was sequenced with immunoSEQ multiplex PCR; TCRdb's copy has only in-frame clones and lacks some. The sample has about 340,000 clones; around 83% are singletons. Sequencing was done on a sample of peripheral blood. All receptors come from a man aged 25 to 40 with active or convalescent COVID-19. Each CDR3 is given with its conserved first and last residue. The order of the fields is J gene, D gene, V gene, clone size, CDR3 protein, CDR3 DNA. The D gene is left open where the match is weak. Expanded clones get a size class; other rows say once, few or many, or leave the size out.

TRBJ2-7 | - | TRBV28 | - | CASSLGGAAYEQYF | TGTGCCAGCAGTTTAGGCGGGGCAGCCTACGAGCAGTACTTC
TRBJ2-2 | - | TRBV19 | - | CASNIGMWADTGELFF | TGTGCCAGTAACATCGGGATGTGGGCAGACACCGGGGAGCTGTTTTTT
TRBJ2-3 | - | TRBV9 | - | CASSVGRSTDTQYF | TGTGCCAGCAGCGTAGGGCGGAGCACAGATACGCAGTATTTT
TRBJ2-2 | TRBD2 | TRBV18 | - | CASSPQASGFNTGELFF | TGTGCCAGCTCACCACAGGCTAGCGGCTTTAACACCGGGGAGCTGTTTTTT
TRBJ1-1 | - | TRBV27 | - | CASRDNRIWAEAFF | TGTGCCAGCAGGGACAACAGGATATGGGCTGAAGCTTTCTTT
TRBJ2-7 | - | TRBV30 | - | CAWSQGSYEQYF | TGTGCCTGGAGCCAGGGATCCTACGAGCAGTACTTC
TRBJ2-7 | TRBD2 | TRBV7-2 | - | CASSFTGTSGYEQYF | TGTGCCAGCAGCTTCACAGGGACTAGCGGATACGAGCAGTACTTC
TRBJ1-1 | TRBD1 | TRBV12-3/TRBV12-4 | few | CASSQGGQRGAFF | TGTGCCAGCAGTCAAGGGGGCCAGAGGGGAGCTTTCTTT
TRBJ2-1 | TRBD2 | TRBV3-1/TRBV3-2 | once | CASSRTSGEYEQFF | TGTGCCAGCAGCCGGACTAGCGGGGAATATGAGCAGTTCTTC
TRBJ2-5 | - | TRBV5-1 | - | CASSLIREETQYF | TGCGCCAGCAGCTTGATACGGGAAGAGACCCAGTACTTC
TRBJ2-2 | - | TRBV14 | - | CASSQDNAGAGTGELFF | TGTGCCAGCAGCCAAGATAATGCGGGTGCGGGCACCGGGGAGCTGTTTTTT
TRBJ2-7 | TRBD1 | TRBV7-2 | few | CASSLTLVGTGIPYEQYF | TGTGCCAGCTCCCTGACCCTTGTTGGGACAGGGATCCCCTACGAGCAGTACTTC
TRBJ1-2 | - | TRBV9 | - | CASSSGGAGGIYGYTF | TGTGCCAGCAGCTCCGGGGGGGCAGGCGGTATCTATGGCTACACCTTC
TRBJ1-6 | TRBD1 | TRBV14 | few | CASSQETRGSPLHF | TGTGCCAGCAGCCAAGAGACCAGGGGGTCACCCCTCCACTTT
TRBJ2-2 | - | TRBV6-5 | - | CAAQGRTGELFF | TGTGCCGCACAGGGGAGGACCGGGGAGCTGTTTTTT
TRBJ1-1 | - | TRBV6-4 | - | CASSEVQMGLTEAFF | TGTGCCAGCAGTGAAGTTCAAATGGGCCTCACTGAAGCTTTCTTT
TRBJ2-3 | - | TRBV5-6 | - | CASSLVAGGTDTQYF | TGTGCCAGCAGCTTGGTAGCAGGGGGCACAGATACGCAGTATTTT
TRBJ2-3 | TRBD2 | TRBV9 | - | CASSVGLAGPTDTQYF | TGTGCCAGCAGCGTGGGGCTAGCGGGGCCCACAGATACGCAGTATTTT
TRBJ2-7 | TRBD1 | TRBV7-9 | - | CASSNGQAHEQYF | TGTGCCAGCAGCAATGGACAGGCCCACGAGCAGTACTTC
TRBJ2-7 | TRBD2 | TRBV7-9 | - | CASSLALRWEGEQYF | TGTGCCAGCAGCTTAGCGTTAAGATGGGAGGGGGAGCAGTACTTC
TRBJ2-3 | TRBD2 | TRBV28 | - | CASSFFGLAGGPSDTQYF | TGTGCCAGCAGTTTTTTTGGACTAGCGGGAGGGCCCTCAGATACGCAGTATTTT
TRBJ1-2 | TRBD1 | TRBV2 | many | CASRGTGGGYTF | TGTGCCAGCAGGGGAACAGGGGGTGGCTACACCTTC
TRBJ1-3 | TRBD1 | TRBV25-1 | - | CASRKTGDGNTIYF | TGTGCCAGCAGGAAGACAGGGGATGGAAACACCATATATTTT
TRBJ2-5 | - | TRBV4-2 | - | CASSLNSQETQYF | TGTGCCAGCAGCCTGAACAGTCAAGAGACCCAGTACTTC
TRBJ2-1 | - | TRBV2 | - | CASKSISGRVEQFF | TGTGCCAGCAAAAGTATCAGTGGGAGAGTTGAGCAGTTCTTC
TRBJ2-3 | TRBD1 | TRBV14 | - | CASSQPYRGSDTQYF | TGTGCCAGCAGCCAACCTTACAGGGGCTCAGACACGCAGTATTTT
TRBJ2-7 | TRBD1 | TRBV9 | - | CASSVEGGINEQYF | TGTGCCAGCAGCGTAGAAGGGGGCATCAACGAGCAGTACTTC
TRBJ1-2 | - | TRBV12-3/TRBV12-4 | - | CASSRTSNYGYTF | TGTGCCAGCAGCCGGACATCTAACTATGGCTACACCTTC
TRBJ2-2 | - | TRBV7-7 | few | CASTSRSDTGELFF | TGTGCCAGCACCTCCCGGTCGGACACCGGGGAGCTGTTTTTT
TRBJ1-4 | - | TRBV18 | - | CASSPVAGNEKLFF | TGTGCCAGCTCACCCGTAGCGGGGAATGAAAAACTGTTTTTT
TRBJ2-1 | - | TRBV11-3 | - | CASSLGQYNEQFF | TGTGCCAGCAGTTTGGGGCAGTACAATGAGCAGTTCTTC
TRBJ1-5 | - | TRBV2 | - | CASSDRQTQYQPQHF | TGTGCCAGCAGTGATCGACAGACACAATATCAGCCCCAGCATTTT
TRBJ2-1 | TRBD1 | TRBV2 | - | CASINRGRSSGSYNEQFF | TGTGCCAGCATAAACAGGGGGCGATCGTCTGGGTCCTACAATGAGCAGTTCTTC
TRBJ1-2 | TRBD1 | TRBV18 | - | CASSPSGTGLRGNYGYTF | TGTGCCAGCTCACCAAGCGGGACAGGGCTCAGGGGAAACTATGGCTACACCTTC
TRBJ1-2 | TRBD1 | TRBV30 | - | CAWSPDRGHLANYGYTF | TGTGCCTGGAGTCCGGACAGGGGCCATCTAGCTAACTATGGCTACACCTTC
TRBJ2-1 | - | TRBV11-2 | - | CASSNLAYNEQFF | TGTGCCAGCAGCAATCTAGCCTACAATGAGCAGTTCTTC
TRBJ2-7 | TRBD1 | TRBV15 | - | CATSRGARGQSYEQYF | TGTGCCACCAGCAGAGGGGCCAGGGGGCAATCCTACGAGCAGTACTTC
TRBJ2-2 | TRBD1 | TRBV29-1 | few | CSSGTGTGELFF | TGCAGCTCCGGGACAGGAACCGGGGAGCTGTTTTTT
TRBJ1-6 | TRBD1 | TRBV12-5 | - | CASGLAGTGGNSPLHF | TGTGCTAGTGGTTTGGCCGGGACAGGCGGTAATTCACCCCTCCACTTT
TRBJ1-3 | - | TRBV7-9 | once | CASSPIRGSGNTIYF | TGTGCCAGCAGCCCCATCCGGGGCTCTGGAAACACCATATATTTT
TRBJ2-3 | TRBD2 | TRBV10-1 | - | CASTSGSTDTQYF | TGCGCCAGCACTAGCGGGAGCACAGATACGCAGTATTTT
TRBJ1-1 | - | TRBV27 | - | CASSPWGLNTEAFF | TGTGCCAGCAGTCCCTGGGGACTTAACACTGAAGCTTTCTTT
TRBJ2-3 | TRBD2 | TRBV5-1 | - | CASSQQTSSDTQYF | TGCGCCAGCAGCCAACAGACTAGCTCAGATACGCAGTATTTT
TRBJ1-1 | - | TRBV18 | - | CASSPAGSGTEAFF | TGTGCCAGCTCACCAGCAGGGTCGGGCACTGAAGCTTTCTTT
TRBJ2-3 | TRBD2 | TRBV27 | - | CASSGGPGLENTDTQYF | TGTGCCAGCAGTGGGGGTCCGGGACTAGAAAATACAGATACGCAGTATTTT
TRBJ2-5 | TRBD1 | TRBV5-1 | - | CASSLPPGQGLETQYF | TGCGCCAGCAGCTTGCCTCCGGGACAGGGTTTAGAGACCCAGTACTTC
TRBJ1-1 | TRBD1 | TRBV7-3 | - | CASSLIGQGVAFF | TGTGCCAGCAGCTTAATCGGACAGGGTGTAGCTTTCTTT
TRBJ2-1 | TRBD2 | TRBV24-1 | - | CATGLAGGNEQFF | TGTGCCACCGGACTAGCGGGGGGCAATGAGCAGTTCTTC
TRBJ2-1 | TRBD2 | TRBV11-2 | many | CASSFLLAGVINEQFF | TGTGCCAGCAGCTTCCTACTAGCGGGAGTCATCAATGAGCAGTTCTTC
TRBJ2-3 | TRBD1 | TRBV30 | - | CACRDRGSTDTQYF | TGTGCCTGCAGGGACAGGGGTAGCACAGATACGCAGTATTTT
TRBJ2-3 | - | TRBV3-1/TRBV3-2 | - | CASSQVPNRVCTDTQYF | TGTGCCAGCAGCCAAGTTCCTAACCGGGTGTGCACAGATACGCAGTATTTT